This paragraph reports one T cell receptor beta chain. CDR3 length: 15 amino acids. Trimming took off 4 bases at V and 1 base at J, with 13 bases between the two ends. Germline assignment: CDR1 SGHTA and CDR2 FQGTGA. Authors' processing steps: Amplification of reference gene primers provided the estimated nucleated cell counts. Here immunoSEQ multiplex PCR was the method, and the copy in TCRdb shows in-frame clones only, minus some. V, J and clone size are taken as reported in that table, and D and trimming were inferred from the DNA itself. The sample lists about 90,000 clones; approximately 80% were seen once. The data were taken from a study of blood T cell repertoires in COVID-19. Looking at the study overall: Sites in the United States, Italy and Spain provided acute and convalescent COVID-19 samples. Sources were T cells, B-cell-depleted T cells, or PBMCs; the material itself was cDNA or gDNA.

V and J are TRBV7-3 and TRBJ1-1; D unclear. Sequenced: peripheral blood. The receptor comes from a man between 65 and 85 years old with acute or convalescent COVID-19. Written as DNA, the CDR3 is TGTGCCAGCAGCTCTTTTGGGCCCCCGAACACTGAAGCTTTCTTT. Amino acid sequence: CASSSFGPPNTEAFF.